A single sample is the source of the 12 T cell receptor beta chains below, sequenced in a study of siplizumab effects on memory and regulatory T cells. TCRdb's copy holds only in-frame clones and misses some; the assay was immunoSEQ multiplex PCR. The sample yields roughly 120,000 clones, about 94% seen once. Sequenced: non-Treg CD4+ T cells sorted from blood. The receptors originated from a human donor in good health.

This chain uses TRBV25-1 with TRBJ2-1; the D gene is possibly TRBD1 (6 bases). Trimming removed 3 bases from V and 7 bases from J, with 16 bases in between. Germline-derived CDR1 and CDR2 are MGHDK and SYGVNS. The CDR3 contains 15 residues. In nucleotides, the CDR3 is TGTGCCAGCAGTGACCAAGGGGGTAAGATTAATGAGCAGTTCTTC. This codes for CASSDQGGKINEQFF.

The J gene is TRBJ1-2, the V gene TRBV7-9; D gene uncertain. Trimming removed 1 base from V and 6 bases from J, with 12 bases in between. The CDR3 is 14 residues long. Germline V gene sequence: CDR1 SEHNR, CDR2 FQNEAQ (reference sequence). The CDR3 sequence is CASSLGWREDGYTF. The CDR3 coding sequence is TGTGCCAGCAGCTTAGGGTGGAGGGAAGATGGCTACACCTTC.

This clone has just a few counts. The CDR3 loop reads CASSLGRNDSPLHF. In DNA form, the CDR3 reads TGTGCCAGCAGCTTAGGACGGAATGATTCACCCCTCCACTTT. This chain connects TRBV7-2 to TRBJ1-6; D is unclear. Trimming took 1 base from V and 8 from J, leaving 9 bases between them. This CDR3 region has 14 residues. Germline V gives CDR1 SGHTA, CDR2 FQGNSA.

V usage is TRBV18 and J usage is TRBJ1-2; maybe TRBD1 (5 bases). V was trimmed by 6 bases and J by 5 bases, leaving 13 bases between them. The CDR3 is 13 amino acids. Germline loops: CDR1 KGHSH, CDR2 LQKENI. The CDR3 region is CASSEDSSYGYTF. CDR3 coding DNA: TGTGCCAGCTCTGAAGACAGTTCGTATGGCTACACCTTC.

This sequence joins TRBV18 and TRBJ1-1, with 11 bases lining up with TRBD1. V lost 5 bases to trimming and J lost 4 bases; unmatched junction nucleotides: 3. Germline assignment: CDR1 KGHSH and CDR2 LQKENI. The CDR3 spans 14 residues. CDR3 protein: CASSTGTGGTEAFF. The CDR3, as DNA: TGTGCCAGCTCAACCGGGACAGGGGGCACTGAAGCTTTCTTT. Supplemented by reference TRBV18 and TRBJ1-1, the full variable domain reads NAGVMQNPRHLVRRRGQEARLRCSPMKGHSHVYWYRQLPEEGLKFMVYLQKENIIDESGMPKERFSAEFPKEGPSILRIQQVVRGDSAAYFCASSTGTGGTEAFFGQGTRLTVV.

J is TRBJ2-1 and V is TRBV10-3; no firm D call. The CDR3 has 11 amino acids. Per the germline V gene, CDR1 is ENHRY and CDR2 is SYGVKD. V lost 1 base, J lost 5 bases, and 0 bases lay in between. Written as DNA, the CDR3 is TGTGCCATCAGTGAGTACAATGAGCAGTTCTTC. Its translation: CAISEYNEQFF.

The V call is TRBV18, the J call TRBJ1-1; D not resolved. The V gene's germline CDR1 is KGHSH and CDR2 LQKENI. This CDR3 region has 14 residues. Deletions cut 3 bases from V and 0 bases from J, with 8 bases between. Here the CDR3 reads CASSPKRMNTEAFF. DNA for the CDR3: TGTGCCAGCTCACCTAAGCGAATGAACACTGAAGCTTTCTTT. Together with reference TRBV18 and TRBJ1-1, the CDR3 gives the full variable domain: NAGVMQNPRHLVRRRGQEARLRCSPMKGHSHVYWYRQLPEEGLKFMVYLQKENIIDESGMPKERFSAEFPKEGPSILRIQQVVRGDSAAYFCASSPKRMNTEAFFGQGTRLTVV.

Here the CDR3 reads CASSLRGGEETQYF. CDR3 DNA sequence: TGTGCCAGCAGCTTACGGGGAGGGGAAGAGACCCAGTACTTC. This sequence joins TRBV5-6 and TRBJ2-5, with TRBD2 matching 7 bases. The germline CDR1 and CDR2 sequences are SGHDT and YYEEEE. The CDR3 loop spans 14 amino acids. The V segment lost 2 bases and the J segment 3 bases; nucleotides outside the gene matches: 4.

The chain carries TRBV7-9 and TRBJ1-2; no clear D. The V end was cut by 5 bases, the J end by 4 bases, with 8 bases between. Germline assignment: CDR1 SEHNR and CDR2 FQNEAQ (reference sequence). This CDR3 is 12 amino acids long. CDR3: CASSTETYGYTF. CDR3 in DNA: TGTGCCAGCAGCACAGAGACCTATGGCTACACCTTC.

This clone has a handful of counts. This chain joins TRBV6-5 and TRBJ1-6; the D gene is possibly TRBD1 (6 bases). The germline V gene encodes CDR1 MNHEY and CDR2 SVGAGI. V shed 10 bases and J shed 6 bases, with 13 bases lying between them. The CDR3 contains 13 residues. CDR3 sequence (DNA): TGTGCCACCAAACAGGGACTTAATTCACCCCTCCACTTT. Residues: CATKQGLNSPLHF.

The gene calls are TRBV23-1 and TRBJ2-4; possible D gene TRBD2, 6 bases. TRBV23-1 is given ORF status, its function remaining uncertain. The CDR3 length is 20 residues. Trimming pared 1 base from V and 1 base from J, leaving 23 bases between. As DNA, the CDR3 is TGCGCCAGCAGTCAATATAGCGGAGGATCCCCCTTCGTGGCCAAAAACATTCAGTACTTC. It yields the protein CASSQYSGGSPFVAKNIQYF.

This chain links TRBV6-5 with TRBJ2-7; D gene unclear. V dropped 2 bases and J dropped 12 bases, with 11 bases sitting between them. This CDR3 spans 11 amino acids. Per germline, CDR1 MNHEY and CDR2 SVGAGI. CDR3 region: CASSYGVRWYF. For the CDR3, the DNA is TGTGCCAGCAGTTACGGGGTGAGGTGGTACTTC.